These 15 T cell receptor beta chains share one sample of origin, sequenced in a study of T cell responses to AZD1222 COVID-19 vaccine. Repertoires were generated with immunoSEQ multiplex PCR, while TCRdb's copy carries only in-frame clones and drops some. The sample consists of approximately 64,000 clones, 75% to 95% of them appearing once. Sequencing was performed on peripheral blood, taken 28 days after the second dose of the MenACWY control vaccine. These receptors were taken from an adult who received the MenACWY meningococcal vaccine as a control.

This clone was detected only once. The CDR3 reads CASSPSTAGEPIQYF. In nucleotides, the CDR3 is TGTGCCAGCAGTCCTTCTACAGCGGGAGAGCCCATTCAGTACTTC. The chain links TRBV28 to TRBJ2-4, with 8 nucleotides matching TRBD2. After removal of 5 bases from V and 9 bases from J, the junction contained 12 bases not matched to a gene. CDR1 and CDR2 (germline): MDHEN, SYDVKM. This CDR3 region has 15 residues.

A single count supports this clone. V and J are TRBV19 and TRBJ1-2; the D gene is possibly TRBD1 (6 bases). This CDR3 has 15 residues. Germline CDR1 and CDR2: LNHDA and SQIVND (reference sequence). The V and J ends lost 0 bases and 0 bases respectively, with 8 bases between them. The CDR3 DNA reads as TGTGCCAGTAGTATAGATTACAGGGCTAACTATGGCTACACCTTC. Protein: CASSIDYRANYGYTF. The complete variable domain, with remaining parts taken from reference TRBV19 and TRBJ1-2, reads DGGITQSPKYLFRKEGQNVTLSCEQNLNHDAMYWYRQDPGQGLRLIYYSQIVNDFQKGDIAEGYSVSREKKESFPLTVTSAQKNPTAFYLCASSIDYRANYGYTFGSGTRLTVV.

The gene calls are TRBV5-4 and TRBJ1-1, with 10 positions matching TRBD1. The CDR3 consists of 14 residues. The V and J ends lost 4 bases and 4 bases, in that order; junction bases with no gene match: 4. From germline, CDR1 is SGHNT and CDR2 YYREEE (reference sequence). The CDR3 nucleotides read TGTGCCAGCAGCGGCCGGGACAGGGGCACTGAAGCTTTCTTT. Protein: CASSGRDRGTEAFF.

This clone was counted once. J is TRBJ2-3 and V is TRBV11-2; 8 bases map to TRBD2. The V gene's germline CDR1 is SGHAT and CDR2 FQNNGV. The V segment lost 1 base and the J segment 5 bases; nucleotides outside the gene matches: 14. The CDR3 extends over 18 amino acids. CDR3 bases: TGTGCCAGCAGCTTAGCAGTCTGGGCCGGGAGGGCCAGAGATACGCAGTATTTT. It translates to CASSLAVWAGRARDTQYF.

This chain links TRBV28 with TRBJ2-4; D unresolved. Germline V gene data show CDR1 as MDHEN and CDR2 as SYDVKM. V dropped 7 bases and J dropped 7 bases, with 14 bases sitting between them. The CDR3 contains 13 residues. The CDR3 here is CASTSGPSNIQYF. CDR3 sequence (DNA): TGTGCCAGCACCTCCGGGCCATCGAACATTCAGTACTTC.

The chain couples TRBV19 to TRBJ1-1, with TRBD1 matching over 7 bases. V was clipped by 0 bases and J by 7 bases; unmatched bases: 5. The germline CDR1 and CDR2 sequences are LNHDA and SQIVND (reference sequence). CDR3 length equals 14 residues. This chain's CDR3 is CASSIDDRDGEAFF. The CDR3 DNA reads TGTGCCAGTAGTATAGATGACAGGGATGGTGAAGCTTTCTTT.

As for this clone: The sample holds other DNA sequences that translate to the same CDR3. The chain joins TRBV7-9 to TRBJ1-1; possible D gene TRBD1, 6 bases. CDR1 and CDR2 from the germline V gene are SEHNR and FQNEAQ (reference sequence). Between the trimmed V and J ends, which lost 4 bases and 7 bases, there was a span of 7 bases. This CDR3 comprises 11 residues. The CDR3 sequence: CASSSTGEAFF. The DNA for the CDR3 is TGTGCCAGCAGCTCGACAGGTGAAGCTTTCTTT.

V and J are TRBV7-2 and TRBJ2-7, with D maybe TRBD2 (6 bases). The CDR3 extends over 16 amino acids. Trimming left V 1 base short and J 2 bases short, with 15 bases between. Per germline, CDR1 SGHTA and CDR2 FQGNSA. CDR3 loop: CASSLENGGMTYEQYF. The CDR3 region has the DNA TGTGCCAGCAGCTTAGAGAATGGGGGGATGACCTACGAGCAGTACTTC.

The CDR3 nucleotides are TGTGCCAGCAGTACTTACTCCAATCAGCCCCAGCATTTT. This encodes CASSTYSNQPQHF. The rearrangement uses TRBV6-5 and TRBJ1-5; D is ambiguous. The CDR3 is 13 amino acids. Trimming pared 5 bases from V and 3 bases from J, leaving 8 bases between. The germline V gene has CDR1 MNHEY and CDR2 SVGAGI.

The chain employs TRBV15 and TRBJ2-3; D ambiguous. Germline V lookup: CDR1 LNHNV, CDR2 YYDKDF (reference sequence). V was cut by 5 bases and J by 3 bases, with 15 bases left in between. The CDR3 spans 15 residues. The CDR3 nucleotides read TGTGCCACCAGCCCGACTCCATCCGGAACAGATACGCAGTATTTT. It codes for CATSPTPSGTDTQYF.

This clone was seen once. The chain is built from TRBV19 and TRBJ1-2, with D possibly being TRBD1 (6 bases). Trimming took 9 bases from V and 6 from J, leaving 17 bases between them. CDR1 is LNHDA and CDR2 is SQIVND in the germline V gene (reference sequence). The CDR3 totals 13 residues. CDR3 in amino acids: CASRGPPKDGYTF. The CDR3 DNA is TGTGCCAGCAGGGGTCCCCCGAAGGATGGCTACACCTTC.

The V and J genes are TRBV7-6 and TRBJ2-1, with D unresolved. The CDR3 consists of 11 residues. Germline assignment: CDR1 SGHVS and CDR2 FNYEAQ. The V and J ends lost 2 bases and 9 bases respectively, with 5 bases between them. CDR3: CASSLPPEQFF. Here the CDR3 DNA reads TGTGCCAGCAGCTTACCCCCTGAGCAGTTCTTC. Complete variable domain (other parts from reference TRBV7-6 and TRBJ2-1): GAGVSQSPRYKVTKRGQDVALRCDPISGHVSLYWYRQALGQGPEFLTYFNYEAQQDKSGLPNDRFSAERPEGSISTLTIQRTEQRDSAMYRCASSLPPEQFFGPGTRLTVL.

The J gene is TRBJ1-3, the V gene TRBV28; perhaps TRBD1 as D (5 bases). In germline, CDR1 is MDHEN, CDR2 SYDVKM. This CDR3 is 14 amino acids long. Trimming took off 3 bases at V and 5 bases at J, with 11 bases between the two ends. CDR3 sequence: CASSFRVSRNTIYF. CDR3 coding DNA: TGTGCCAGCAGTTTCAGGGTGTCCAGAAACACCATATATTTT.

This sequence joins TRBV7-9 and TRBJ2-7, with 8 bases lining up with TRBD1. The CDR3 covers 16 residues. Germline lookup yields CDR1 SEHNR and CDR2 FQNEAQ (reference sequence). With V trimmed by 7 bases and J by 0 bases, 11 bases remained unmatched. The CDR3 sequence: CASTLGTGQTSYEQYF. CDR3 DNA: TGTGCCAGCACCTTGGGGACAGGTCAAACCTCCTACGAGCAGTACTTC.

CDR3 DNA: TGTGCCAGTACCCCGAACGCCCAGGGGGACACTGAAGCTTTCTTT. Its translation is CASTPNAQGDTEAFF. The rearrangement links TRBV19 to TRBJ1-1; TRBD1 matches at 7 bases. V gave up 7 bases and J gave up 3 bases; unmatched junction bases: 11. The CDR3 has 15 amino acids. Looked up from germline, CDR1 is LNHDA and CDR2 is SQIVND (reference sequence).